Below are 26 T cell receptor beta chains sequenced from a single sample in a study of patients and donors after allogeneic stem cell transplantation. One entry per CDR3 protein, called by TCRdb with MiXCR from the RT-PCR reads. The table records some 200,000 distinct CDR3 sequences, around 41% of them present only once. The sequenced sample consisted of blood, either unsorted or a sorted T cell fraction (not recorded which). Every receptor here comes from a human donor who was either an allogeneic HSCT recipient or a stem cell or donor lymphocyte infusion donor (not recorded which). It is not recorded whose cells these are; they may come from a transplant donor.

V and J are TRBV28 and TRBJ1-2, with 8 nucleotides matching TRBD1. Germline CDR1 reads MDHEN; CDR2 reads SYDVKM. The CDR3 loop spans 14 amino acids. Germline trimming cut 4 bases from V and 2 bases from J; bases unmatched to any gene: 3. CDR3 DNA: TGTGCCAGCAGTTCTCAGGGGGCGAACTATGGCTACACCTTC. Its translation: CASSSQGANYGYTF.

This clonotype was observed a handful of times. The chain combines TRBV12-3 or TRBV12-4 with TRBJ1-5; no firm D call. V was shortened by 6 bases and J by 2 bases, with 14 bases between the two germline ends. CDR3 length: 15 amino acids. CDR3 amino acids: CASSLQGNGNQPQHF. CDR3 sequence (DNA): TGTGCCAGCAGCCTACAAGGAAATGGCAATCAGCCCCAGCATTTT.

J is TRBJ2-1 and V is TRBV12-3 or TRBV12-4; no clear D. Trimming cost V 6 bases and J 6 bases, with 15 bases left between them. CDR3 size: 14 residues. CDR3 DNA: TGTGCCAGCAGCCATACGTTACAAGGCAATGAGCAGTTCTTC. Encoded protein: CASSHTLQGNEQFF.

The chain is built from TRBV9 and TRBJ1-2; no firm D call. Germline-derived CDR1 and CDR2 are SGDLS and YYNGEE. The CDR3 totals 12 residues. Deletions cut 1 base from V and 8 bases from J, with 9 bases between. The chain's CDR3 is CASSVPPGGYTF. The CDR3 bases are TGTGCCAGCAGCGTACCCCCTGGGGGCTACACCTTC.

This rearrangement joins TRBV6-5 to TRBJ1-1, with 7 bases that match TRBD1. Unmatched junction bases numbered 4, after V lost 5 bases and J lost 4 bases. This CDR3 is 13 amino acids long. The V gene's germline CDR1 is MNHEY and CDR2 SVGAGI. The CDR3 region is CASSDDRATEAFF. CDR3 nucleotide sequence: TGTGCCAGCAGTGATGACAGGGCCACTGAAGCTTTCTTT.

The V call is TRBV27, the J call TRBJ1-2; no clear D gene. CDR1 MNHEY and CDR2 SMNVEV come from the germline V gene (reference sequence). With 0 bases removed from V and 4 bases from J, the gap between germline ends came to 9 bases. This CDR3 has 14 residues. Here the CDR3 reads CASSLSADLYGYTF. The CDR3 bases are TGTGCCAGCAGTTTATCGGCAGACCTCTATGGCTACACCTTC.

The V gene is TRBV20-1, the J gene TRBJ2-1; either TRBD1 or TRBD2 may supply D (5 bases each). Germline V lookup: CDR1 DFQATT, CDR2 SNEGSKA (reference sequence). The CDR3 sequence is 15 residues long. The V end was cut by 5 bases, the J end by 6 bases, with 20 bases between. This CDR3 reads CSAPLGGAARNEQFF. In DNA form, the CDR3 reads TGCAGTGCTCCCCTTGGGGGTGCCGCGCGCAATGAGCAGTTCTTC.

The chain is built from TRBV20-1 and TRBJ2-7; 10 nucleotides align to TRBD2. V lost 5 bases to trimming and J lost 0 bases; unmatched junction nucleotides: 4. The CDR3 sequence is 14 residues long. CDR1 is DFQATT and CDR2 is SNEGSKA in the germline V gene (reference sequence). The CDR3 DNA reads TGCAGTGCTGTTAGCGGGAGGAGCTCCTACGAGCAGTACTTC. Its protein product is CSAVSGRSSYEQYF.

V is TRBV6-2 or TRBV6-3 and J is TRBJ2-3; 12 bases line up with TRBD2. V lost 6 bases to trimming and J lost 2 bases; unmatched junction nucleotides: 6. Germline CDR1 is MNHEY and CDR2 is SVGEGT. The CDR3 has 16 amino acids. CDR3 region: CASSYGLAGITDTQYF. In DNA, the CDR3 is TGTGCCAGCAGCTACGGACTAGCGGGAATCACAGATACGCAGTATTTT.

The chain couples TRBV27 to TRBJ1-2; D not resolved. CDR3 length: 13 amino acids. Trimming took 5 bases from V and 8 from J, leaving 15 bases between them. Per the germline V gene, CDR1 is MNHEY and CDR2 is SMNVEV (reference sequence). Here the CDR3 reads CASSPGLTSGYTF. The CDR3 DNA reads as TGTGCCAGCAGTCCCGGACTAACTTCAGGCTACACCTTC.

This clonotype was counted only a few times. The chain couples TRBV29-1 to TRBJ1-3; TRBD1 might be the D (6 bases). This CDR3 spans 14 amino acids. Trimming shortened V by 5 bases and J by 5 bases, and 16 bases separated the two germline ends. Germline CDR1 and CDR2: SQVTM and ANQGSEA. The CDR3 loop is CSVSQETGRNTIYF. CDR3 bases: TGCAGCGTTTCTCAGGAAACAGGGCGAAACACCATATATTTT.

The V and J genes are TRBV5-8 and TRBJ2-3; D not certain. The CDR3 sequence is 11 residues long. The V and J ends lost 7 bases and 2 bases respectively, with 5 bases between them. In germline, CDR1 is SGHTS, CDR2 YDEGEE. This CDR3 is CASPNTDTQYF. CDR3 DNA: TGTGCCAGCCCCAACACAGATACGCAGTATTTT.

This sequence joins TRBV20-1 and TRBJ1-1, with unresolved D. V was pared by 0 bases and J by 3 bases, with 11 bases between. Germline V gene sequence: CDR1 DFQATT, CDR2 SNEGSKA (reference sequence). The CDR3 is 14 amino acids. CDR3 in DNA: TGCAGTGCTAGAGAGTCCCCGGCGGACACTGAAGCTTTCTTT. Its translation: CSARESPADTEAFF.

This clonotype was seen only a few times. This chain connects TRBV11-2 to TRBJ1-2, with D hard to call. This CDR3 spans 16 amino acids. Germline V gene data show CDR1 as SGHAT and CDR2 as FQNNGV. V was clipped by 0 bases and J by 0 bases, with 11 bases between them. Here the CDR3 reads CASSLDSDGANYGYTF. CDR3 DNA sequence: TGTGCCAGCAGCTTAGACTCAGACGGTGCTAACTATGGCTACACCTTC.

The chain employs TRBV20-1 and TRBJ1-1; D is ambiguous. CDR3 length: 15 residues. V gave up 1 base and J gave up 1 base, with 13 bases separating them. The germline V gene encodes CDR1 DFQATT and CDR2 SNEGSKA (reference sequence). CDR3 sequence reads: CSARVTETPNTEAFF. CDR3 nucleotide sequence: TGCAGTGCTAGAGTAACCGAGACACCGAACACTGAAGCTTTCTTT.

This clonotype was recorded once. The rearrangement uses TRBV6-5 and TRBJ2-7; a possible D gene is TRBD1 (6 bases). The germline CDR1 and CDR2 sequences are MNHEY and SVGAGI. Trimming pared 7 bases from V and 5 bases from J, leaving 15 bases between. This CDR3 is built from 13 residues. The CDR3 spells CASTLATGDEQYF. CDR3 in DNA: TGTGCCAGCACCCTGGCGACAGGTGACGAGCAGTACTTC.

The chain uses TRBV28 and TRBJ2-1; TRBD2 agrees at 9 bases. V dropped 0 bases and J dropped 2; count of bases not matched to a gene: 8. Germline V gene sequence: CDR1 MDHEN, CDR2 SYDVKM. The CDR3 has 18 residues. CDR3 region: CASSLWTAGGPAYNEQFF. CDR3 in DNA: TGTGCCAGCAGTTTATGGACCGCGGGAGGGCCAGCCTACAATGAGCAGTTCTTC.

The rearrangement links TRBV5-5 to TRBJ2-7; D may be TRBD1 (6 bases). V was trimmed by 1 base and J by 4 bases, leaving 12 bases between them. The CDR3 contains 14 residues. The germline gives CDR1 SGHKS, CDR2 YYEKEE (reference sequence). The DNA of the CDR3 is TGTGCCAGCAGCTTGCTTCAGGGGTGGTACGAGCAGTACTTC. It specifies CASSLLQGWYEQYF.

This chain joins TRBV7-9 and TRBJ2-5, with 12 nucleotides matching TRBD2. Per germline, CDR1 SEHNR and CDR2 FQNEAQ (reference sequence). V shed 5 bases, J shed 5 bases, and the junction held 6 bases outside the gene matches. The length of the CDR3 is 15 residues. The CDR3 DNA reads TGTGCCAGCAGCACGACTAGCGGGAGCAAGGAGACCCAGTACTTC. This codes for CASSTTSGSKETQYF.

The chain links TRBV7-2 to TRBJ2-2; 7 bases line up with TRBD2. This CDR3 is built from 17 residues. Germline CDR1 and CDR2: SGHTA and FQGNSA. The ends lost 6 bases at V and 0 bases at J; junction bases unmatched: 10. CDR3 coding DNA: TGTGCCAGCAGTCCCAGGCCCCTAGCGGCGAACACCGGGGAGCTGTTTTTT. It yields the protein CASSPRPLAANTGELFF.

CDR3 residues: CASSYFGKNTEAFF. The CDR3 region has the DNA TGTGCCAGCAGTTACTTTGGGAAGAACACTGAAGCTTTCTTT. V usage is TRBV6-5 and J usage is TRBJ1-1, with D unclear. Trimming shortened V by 1 base and J by 1 base, and 7 bases separated the two germline ends. Germline CDR1 and CDR2: MNHEY and SVGAGI. The CDR3 covers 14 residues.

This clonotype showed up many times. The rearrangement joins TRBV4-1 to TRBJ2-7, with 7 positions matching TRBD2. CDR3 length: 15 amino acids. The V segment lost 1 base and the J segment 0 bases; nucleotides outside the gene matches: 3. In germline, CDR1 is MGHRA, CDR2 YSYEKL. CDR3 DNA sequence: TGCGCCAGCAGCCAAGCGACTAGCCTCTCCTACGAGCAGTACTTC. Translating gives CASSQATSLSYEQYF.

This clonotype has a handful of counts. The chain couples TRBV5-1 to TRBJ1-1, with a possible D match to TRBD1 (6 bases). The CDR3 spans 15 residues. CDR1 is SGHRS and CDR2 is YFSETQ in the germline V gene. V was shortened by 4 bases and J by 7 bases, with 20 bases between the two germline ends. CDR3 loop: CASSPPHRAGDEAFF. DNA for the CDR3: TGCGCCAGCAGCCCGCCCCACAGGGCAGGGGATGAAGCTTTCTTT. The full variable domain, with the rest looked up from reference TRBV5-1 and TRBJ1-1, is KAGVTQTPRYLIKTRGQQVTLSCSPISGHRSVSWYQQTPGQGLQFLFEYFSETQRNKGNFPGRFSGRQFSNSRSEMNVSTLELGDSALYLCASSPPHRAGDEAFFGQGTRLTVV.

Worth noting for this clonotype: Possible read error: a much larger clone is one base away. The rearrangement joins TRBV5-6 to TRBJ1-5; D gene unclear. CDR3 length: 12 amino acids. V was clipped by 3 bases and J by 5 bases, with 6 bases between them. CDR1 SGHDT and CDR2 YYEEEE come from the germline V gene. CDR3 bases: TGTGCCAGCAGCTGGGGAGATCAGCCCCAGCATTTT. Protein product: CASSWGDQPQHF.

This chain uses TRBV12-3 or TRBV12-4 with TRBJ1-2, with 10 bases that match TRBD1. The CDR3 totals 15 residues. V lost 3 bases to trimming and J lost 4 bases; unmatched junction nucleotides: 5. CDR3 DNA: TGTGCCAGCAGTTTCTGGGACAGGGGTGGCTATGGCTACACCTTC. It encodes CASSFWDRGGYGYTF.

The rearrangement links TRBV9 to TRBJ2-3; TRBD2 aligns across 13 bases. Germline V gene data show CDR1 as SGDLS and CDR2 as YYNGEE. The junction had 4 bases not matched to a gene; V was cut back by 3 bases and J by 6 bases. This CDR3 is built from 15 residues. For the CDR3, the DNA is TGTGCCAGCAGCGCCGGGACTAGCGGGACGGATACGCAGTATTTT. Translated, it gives CASSAGTSGTDTQYF.